This T cell receptor (beta chain) was recorded in a study of beta chain features in type 1 diabetes. Study-wide points: TCRB CDR3 length was moderately but significantly reduced in all four CD4+ subsets of Type 1 diabetes patients. VDJ junctions sequenced from type 1 diabetes patients showed fewer insertions and more deletions.

This clone showed up just a few times. Its target is unknown. The CDR3 totals 15 residues. Germline CDR1 and CDR2: ENHRY and SYGVKD. Trimming shortened V by 2 bases and J by 5 bases, and 15 bases separated the two germline ends. The investigators reverse transcribed all of the isolated RNA, so they sequenced expressed TCRB transcripts. The data were produced by immunoSEQ multiplex PCR, yet TCRdb's version contains in-frame clones alone and is incomplete. The table includes more than 250,000 clones, roughly an eighth detected once. Each of the sorted populations had a purity greater than 95%. The clonotype was recovered from a man younger than 45 with type 1 diabetes. The specimen was naive CD4+ T cells from blood. The chain combines TRBV10-3 with TRBJ1-1; no definite D call. CDR3 sequence reads: CAISEGPGSGTEAFF. CDR3 DNA sequence: TGTGCCATCAGTGAGGGCCCGGGGAGTGGGACTGAAGCTTTCTTT.